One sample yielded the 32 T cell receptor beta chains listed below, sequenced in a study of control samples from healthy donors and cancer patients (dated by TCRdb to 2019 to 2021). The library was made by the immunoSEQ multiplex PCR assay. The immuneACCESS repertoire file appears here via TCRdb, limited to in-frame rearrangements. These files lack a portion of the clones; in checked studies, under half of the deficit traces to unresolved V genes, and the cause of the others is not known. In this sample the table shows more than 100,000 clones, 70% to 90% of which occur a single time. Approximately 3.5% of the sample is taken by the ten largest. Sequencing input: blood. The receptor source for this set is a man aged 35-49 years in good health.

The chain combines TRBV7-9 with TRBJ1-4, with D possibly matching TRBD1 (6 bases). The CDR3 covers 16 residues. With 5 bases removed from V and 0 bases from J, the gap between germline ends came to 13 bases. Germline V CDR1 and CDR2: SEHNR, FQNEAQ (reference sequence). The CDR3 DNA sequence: TGTGCCAGCAGCAAACGGACAGCTTCAACTAATGAAAAACTGTTTTTT. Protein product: CASSKRTASTNEKLFF.

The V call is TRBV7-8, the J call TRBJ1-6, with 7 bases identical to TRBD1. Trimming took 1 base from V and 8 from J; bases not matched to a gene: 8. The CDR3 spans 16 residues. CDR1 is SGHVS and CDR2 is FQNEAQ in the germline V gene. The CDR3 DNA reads TGTGCCAGCAGCTTAGTCCCTCGCAGGGGGTATTCACCCCTCCACTTT. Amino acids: CASSLVPRRGYSPLHF.

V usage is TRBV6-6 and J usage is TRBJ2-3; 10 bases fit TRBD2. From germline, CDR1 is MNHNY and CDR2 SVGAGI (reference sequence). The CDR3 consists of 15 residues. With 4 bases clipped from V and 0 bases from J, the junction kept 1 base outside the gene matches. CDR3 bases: TGTGCCAGCAGTTCGGGACTAGCGAGCACAGATACGCAGTATTTT. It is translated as CASSSGLASTDTQYF.

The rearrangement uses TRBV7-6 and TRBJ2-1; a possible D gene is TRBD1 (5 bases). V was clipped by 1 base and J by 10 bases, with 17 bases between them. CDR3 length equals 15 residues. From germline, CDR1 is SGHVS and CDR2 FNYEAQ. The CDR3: CASSLGAGPYEEQFF. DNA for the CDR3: TGTGCCAGCAGCTTAGGAGCAGGGCCTTATGAGGAGCAGTTCTTC.

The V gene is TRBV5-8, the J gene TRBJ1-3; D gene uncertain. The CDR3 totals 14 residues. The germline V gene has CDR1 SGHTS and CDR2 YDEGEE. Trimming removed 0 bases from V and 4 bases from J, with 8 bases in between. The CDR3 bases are TGTGCCAGCAGCTTGGTTGTAGGGGGAAACACCATATATTTT. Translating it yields CASSLVVGGNTIYF. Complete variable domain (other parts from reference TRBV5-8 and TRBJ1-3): EAGVTQSPTHLIKTRGQQATLRCSPISGHTSVYWYQQALGLGLQFLLWYDEGEERNRGNFPPRFSGRQFPNYSSELNVNALELEDSALYLCASSLVVGGNTIYFGEGSWLTVV.

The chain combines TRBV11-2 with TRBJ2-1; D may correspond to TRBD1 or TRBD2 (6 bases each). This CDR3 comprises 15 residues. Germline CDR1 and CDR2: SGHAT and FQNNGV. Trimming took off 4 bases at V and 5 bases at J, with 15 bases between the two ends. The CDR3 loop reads CASSSHRGANNEQFF. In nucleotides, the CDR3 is TGTGCCAGCAGCTCCCATAGGGGGGCCAACAATGAGCAGTTCTTC.

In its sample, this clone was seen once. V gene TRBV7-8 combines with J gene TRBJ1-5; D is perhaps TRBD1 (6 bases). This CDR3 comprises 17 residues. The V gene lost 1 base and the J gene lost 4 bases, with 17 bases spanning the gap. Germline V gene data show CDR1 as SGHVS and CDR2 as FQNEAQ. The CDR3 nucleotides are TGTGCCAGCAGCTTAGGGTTCGGGGGGCGGTCGAATCAGCCCCAGCATTTT. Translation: CASSLGFGGRSNQPQHF.

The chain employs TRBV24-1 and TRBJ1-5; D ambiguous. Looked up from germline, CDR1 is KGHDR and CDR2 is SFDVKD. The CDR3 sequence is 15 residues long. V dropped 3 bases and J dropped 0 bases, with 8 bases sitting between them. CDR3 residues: CATSDGDYSNQPQHF. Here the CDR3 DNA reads TGTGCCACCAGTGATGGAGATTATAGCAATCAGCCCCAGCATTTT.

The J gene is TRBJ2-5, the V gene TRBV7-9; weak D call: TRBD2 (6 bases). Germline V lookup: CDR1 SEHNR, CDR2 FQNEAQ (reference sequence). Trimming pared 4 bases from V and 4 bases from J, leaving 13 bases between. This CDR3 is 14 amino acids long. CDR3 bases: TGTGCCAGCAGCTACATGGGAGGTCGAGAGACCCAGTACTTC. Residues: CASSYMGGRETQYF.

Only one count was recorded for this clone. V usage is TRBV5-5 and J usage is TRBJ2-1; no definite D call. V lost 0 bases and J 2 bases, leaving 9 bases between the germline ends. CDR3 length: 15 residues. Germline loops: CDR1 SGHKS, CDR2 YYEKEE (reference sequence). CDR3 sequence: CASSLAHPAYNEQFF. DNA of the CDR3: TGTGCCAGCAGCTTGGCCCATCCCGCCTACAATGAGCAGTTCTTC.

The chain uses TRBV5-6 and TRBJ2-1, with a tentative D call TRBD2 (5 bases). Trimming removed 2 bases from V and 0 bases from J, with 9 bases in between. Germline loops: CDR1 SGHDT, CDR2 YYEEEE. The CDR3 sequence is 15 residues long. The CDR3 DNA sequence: TGTGCCAGCAGCTTTCGGGGTTTCTCCTACAATGAGCAGTTCTTC. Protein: CASSFRGFSYNEQFF.

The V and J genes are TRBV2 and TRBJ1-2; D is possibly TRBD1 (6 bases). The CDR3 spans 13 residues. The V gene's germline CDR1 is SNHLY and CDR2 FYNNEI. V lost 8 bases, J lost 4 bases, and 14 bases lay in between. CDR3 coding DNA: TGTGCCAGCTCTTTGGGGGGGCCCTATGGCTACACCTTC. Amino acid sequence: CASSLGGPYGYTF.

The CDR3: CASSVGNTGELFF. CDR3 sequence (DNA): TGTGCCAGCAGCGTAGGAAACACCGGGGAGCTGTTTTTT. This chain connects TRBV9 to TRBJ2-2; D not certain. V dropped 0 bases and J dropped 2 bases, with 2 bases sitting between them. The CDR3 extends over 13 amino acids. Germline CDR1 SGDLS, CDR2 YYNGEE.

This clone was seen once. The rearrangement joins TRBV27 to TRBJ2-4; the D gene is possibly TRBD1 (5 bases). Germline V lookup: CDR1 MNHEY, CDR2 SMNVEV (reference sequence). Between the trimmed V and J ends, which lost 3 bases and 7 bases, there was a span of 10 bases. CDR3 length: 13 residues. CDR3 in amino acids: CASSFGAGNIQYF. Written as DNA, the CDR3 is TGTGCCAGCAGTTTTGGGGCCGGGAACATTCAGTACTTC.

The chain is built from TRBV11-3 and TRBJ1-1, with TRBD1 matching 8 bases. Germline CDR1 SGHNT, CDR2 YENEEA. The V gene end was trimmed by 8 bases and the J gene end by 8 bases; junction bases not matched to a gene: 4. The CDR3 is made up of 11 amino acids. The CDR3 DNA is TGTGCCAGCTCTGGACAGGGAGAAGCTTTCTTT. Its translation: CASSGQGEAFF.

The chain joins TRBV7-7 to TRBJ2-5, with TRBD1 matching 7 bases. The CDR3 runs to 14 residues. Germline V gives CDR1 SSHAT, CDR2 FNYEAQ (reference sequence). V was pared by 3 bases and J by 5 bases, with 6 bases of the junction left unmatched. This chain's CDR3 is CASSLSARGETQYF. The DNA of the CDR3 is TGTGCCAGCAGCTTGTCCGCCAGGGGGGAGACCCAGTACTTC.

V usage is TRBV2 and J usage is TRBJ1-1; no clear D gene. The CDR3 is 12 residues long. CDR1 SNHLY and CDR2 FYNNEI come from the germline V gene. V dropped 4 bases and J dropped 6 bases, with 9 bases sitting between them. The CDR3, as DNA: TGTGCCAGCAGTGTTTCGGACGCTGAAGCTTTCTTT. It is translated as CASSVSDAEAFF.

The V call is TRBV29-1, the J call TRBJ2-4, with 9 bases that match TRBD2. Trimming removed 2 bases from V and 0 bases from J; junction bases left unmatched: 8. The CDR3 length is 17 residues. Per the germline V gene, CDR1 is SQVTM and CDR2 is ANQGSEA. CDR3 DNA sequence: TGCAGCGTTGAAACTAGCGGGTCTGGGGTAGCCAAAAACATTCAGTACTTC. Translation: CSVETSGSGVAKNIQYF.

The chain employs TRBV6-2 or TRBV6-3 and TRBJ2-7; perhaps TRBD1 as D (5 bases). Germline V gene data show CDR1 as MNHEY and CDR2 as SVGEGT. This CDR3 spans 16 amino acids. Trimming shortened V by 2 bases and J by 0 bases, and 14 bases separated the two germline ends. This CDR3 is CASSYNPGLNSYEQYF. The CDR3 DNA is TGTGCCAGCAGTTACAACCCAGGGCTAAACTCCTACGAGCAGTACTTC.

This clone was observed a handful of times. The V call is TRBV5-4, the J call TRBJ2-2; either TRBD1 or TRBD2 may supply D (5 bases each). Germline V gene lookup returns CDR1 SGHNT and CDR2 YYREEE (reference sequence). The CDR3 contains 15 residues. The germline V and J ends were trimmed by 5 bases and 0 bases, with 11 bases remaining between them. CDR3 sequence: CASRFGTANTGELFF. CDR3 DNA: TGTGCCAGCAGGTTCGGGACGGCGAACACCGGGGAGCTGTTTTTT.

The CDR3 coding sequence is TGTGCCACCAGCAGAGAGACAGGGTTCGGCAATCAGCCCCAGCATTTT. Translation: CATSRETGFGNQPQHF. V gene TRBV15 combines with J gene TRBJ1-5, with 7 bases that match TRBD1. The CDR3 covers 16 residues. Germline V gene sequence: CDR1 LNHNV, CDR2 YYDKDF (reference sequence). V lost 0 bases, J lost 2 bases, and 4 bases stayed unmatched.

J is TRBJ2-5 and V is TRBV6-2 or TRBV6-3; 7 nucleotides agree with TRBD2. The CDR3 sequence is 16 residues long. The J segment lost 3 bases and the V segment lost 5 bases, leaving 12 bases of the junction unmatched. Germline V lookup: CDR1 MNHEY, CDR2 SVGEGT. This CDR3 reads CASSRGGGAGEETQYF. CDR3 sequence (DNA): TGTGCCAGCAGTCGTGGCGGGGGTGCGGGGGAAGAGACCCAGTACTTC.

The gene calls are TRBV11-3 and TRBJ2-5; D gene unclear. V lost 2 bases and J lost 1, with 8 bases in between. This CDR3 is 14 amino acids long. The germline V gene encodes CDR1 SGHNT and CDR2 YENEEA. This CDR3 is CASSLFSGQETQYF. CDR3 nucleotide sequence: TGTGCCAGCAGCTTATTTTCCGGCCAAGAGACCCAGTACTTC.

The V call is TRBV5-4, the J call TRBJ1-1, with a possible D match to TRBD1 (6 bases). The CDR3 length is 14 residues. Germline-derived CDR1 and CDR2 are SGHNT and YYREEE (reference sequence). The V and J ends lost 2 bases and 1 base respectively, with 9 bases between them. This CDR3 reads CASSFPGANTEAFF. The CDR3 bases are TGTGCCAGCAGCTTCCCAGGGGCGAACACTGAAGCTTTCTTT.

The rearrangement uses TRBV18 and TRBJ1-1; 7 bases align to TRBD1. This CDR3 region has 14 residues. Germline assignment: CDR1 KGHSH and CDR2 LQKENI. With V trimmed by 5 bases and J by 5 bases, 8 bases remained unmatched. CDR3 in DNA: TGTGCCAGCTCAACGGGAACAGGGGTAACTGAAGCTTTCTTT. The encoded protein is CASSTGTGVTEAFF.

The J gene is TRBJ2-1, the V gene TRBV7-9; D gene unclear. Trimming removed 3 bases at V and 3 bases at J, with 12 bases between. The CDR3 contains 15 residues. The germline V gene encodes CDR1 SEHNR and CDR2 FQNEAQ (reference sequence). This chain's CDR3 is CASSFLVGNYNEQFF. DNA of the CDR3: TGTGCCAGCAGCTTCCTTGTAGGTAACTACAATGAGCAGTTCTTC.

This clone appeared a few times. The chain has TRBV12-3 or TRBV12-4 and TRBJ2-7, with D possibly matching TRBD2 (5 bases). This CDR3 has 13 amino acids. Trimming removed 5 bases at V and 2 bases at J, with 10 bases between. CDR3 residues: CASSHAGTYEQYF. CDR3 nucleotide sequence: TGTGCCAGCAGTCACGCCGGGACCTACGAGCAGTACTTC.

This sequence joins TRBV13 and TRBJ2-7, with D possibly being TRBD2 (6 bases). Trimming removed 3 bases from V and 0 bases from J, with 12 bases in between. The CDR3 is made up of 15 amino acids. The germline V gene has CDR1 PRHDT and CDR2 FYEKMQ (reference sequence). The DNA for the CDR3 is TGTGCCAGCAGCTTTGGGACTGCGAGCTCCTACGAGCAGTACTTC. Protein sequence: CASSFGTASSYEQYF.

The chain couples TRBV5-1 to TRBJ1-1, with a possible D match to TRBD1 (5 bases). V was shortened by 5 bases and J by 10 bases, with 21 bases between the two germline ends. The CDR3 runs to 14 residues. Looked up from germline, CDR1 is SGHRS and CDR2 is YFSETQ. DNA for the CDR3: TGCGCCAGCAGACATGTCCTGGGGTACCAGGGAGCTTTCTTT. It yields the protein CASRHVLGYQGAFF.

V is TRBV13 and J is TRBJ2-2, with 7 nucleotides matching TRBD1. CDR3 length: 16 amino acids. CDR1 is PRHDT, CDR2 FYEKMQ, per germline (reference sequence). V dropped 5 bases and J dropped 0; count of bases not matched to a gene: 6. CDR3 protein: CASSIRDRSNTGELFF. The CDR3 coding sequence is TGTGCCAGCAGCATCCGGGACAGATCGAACACCGGGGAGCTGTTTTTT.

The DNA for the CDR3 is TGTGCTAGTGGTTCCCCCGTGTACCGGACAGGGGACATAGCAACTAATGAAAAACTGTTTTTT. It encodes CASGSPVYRTGDIATNEKLFF. The chain carries TRBV12-5 and TRBJ1-4; the match to TRBD1 covers 9 bases. V trimming: 4 bases; J trimming: 0 bases; junction bases outside the gene matches: 18. The CDR3 has 21 amino acids. Germline V gene data show CDR1 as LGHNT and CDR2 as FRNRAP.

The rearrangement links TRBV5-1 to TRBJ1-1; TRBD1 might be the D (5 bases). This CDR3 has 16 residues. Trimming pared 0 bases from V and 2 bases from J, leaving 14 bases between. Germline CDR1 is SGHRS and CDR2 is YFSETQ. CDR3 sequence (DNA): TGCGCCAGCAGCTTGGCGGCAGGGAAACTTAACACTGAAGCTTTCTTT. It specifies CASSLAAGKLNTEAFF. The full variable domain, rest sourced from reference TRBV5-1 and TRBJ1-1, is KAGVTQTPRYLIKTRGQQVTLSCSPISGHRSVSWYQQTPGQGLQFLFEYFSETQRNKGNFPGRFSGRQFSNSRSEMNVSTLELGDSALYLCASSLAAGKLNTEAFFGQGTRLTVV.